What follows are 28 T cell receptor beta chains derived from one specimen sequenced in a study of patients and donors after allogeneic stem cell transplantation. TCRdb called the RT-PCR reads again in MiXCR, with one record for every CDR3 protein. The repertoire holds about 110,000 distinct CDR3 sequences, with around 35% as singletons. Sequencing was carried out using blood, either unsorted or a sorted T cell fraction (not recorded which). Every receptor here comes from a human donor who was either an allogeneic HSCT recipient or a stem cell or donor lymphocyte infusion donor (not recorded which). It is not recorded whose cells these are; they may come from a transplant donor.

V usage is TRBV12-3 or TRBV12-4 and J usage is TRBJ2-1, with D tentatively TRBD2 (6 bases). V was clipped by 2 bases and J by 3 bases, with 26 bases between them. This CDR3 has 20 residues. The CDR3 DNA reads TGTGCCAGCAGTTTAAGGGGACTGGGCCGGGGCAATCAGCTCTACAATGAGCAGTTCTTC. This translates into CASSLRGLGRGNQLYNEQFF.

This clonotype was observed a few times. Here the CDR3 reads CASTPPRQPYEQYF. CDR3 DNA sequence: TGTGCCAGCACCCCACCCCGACAGCCCTACGAGCAGTACTTC. The chain couples TRBV12-3 or TRBV12-4 to TRBJ2-7; weak D call: TRBD1 (5 bases). The V end was cut by 7 bases, the J end by 2 bases, with 15 bases between. CDR3 length: 14 residues.

This clonotype has a handful of counts. The chain has TRBV6-5 and TRBJ1-6; 8 nucleotides agree with TRBD1. The CDR3 consists of 15 residues. Germline V gene data show CDR1 as MNHEY and CDR2 as SVGAGI. The V gene end was trimmed by 6 bases and the J gene end by 7 bases; junction bases not matched to a gene: 8. Here the CDR3 DNA reads TGTGCCAGCAGACGGACAGGGCGTAAGAATTCACCCCTCCACTTT. Its protein product is CASRRTGRKNSPLHF.

This clonotype was detected a few times. The chain combines TRBV7-2 with TRBJ1-2, with 9 bases matching TRBD1. The CDR3 spans 15 residues. Germline V gene sequence: CDR1 SGHTA, CDR2 FQGNSA. V shed 3 bases, J shed 2 bases, and the junction held 4 bases outside the gene matches. The CDR3 is CASSLAGTGNYGYTF. The CDR3 coding sequence is TGTGCCAGCAGCTTGGCCGGGACAGGGAACTATGGCTACACCTTC.

This clonotype was seen a handful of times. This sequence joins TRBV28 and TRBJ1-4; D is unclear. Trimming shortened V by 7 bases and J by 10 bases, and 13 bases separated the two germline ends. The CDR3 extends over 12 amino acids. Germline CDR1 is MDHEN and CDR2 is SYDVKM. The CDR3 bases are TGTGCCAGCACCTCCTCGCGGGGAAAACTGTTTTTT. As protein: CASTSSRGKLFF.

CDR3 DNA: TGTGCCACCAGCAGAGATCGAGGGGGAGGTATCCAAGAGACCCAGTACTTC. Translation gives CATSRDRGGGIQETQYF. V and J are TRBV15 and TRBJ2-5; either TRBD1 or TRBD2 may fit D (6 bases each). This CDR3 spans 17 amino acids. Looked up from germline, CDR1 is LNHNV and CDR2 is YYDKDF (reference sequence). With 0 bases removed from V and 1 base from J, the gap between germline ends came to 15 bases. Full variable domain (rest looked up from reference TRBV15 and TRBJ2-5): DAMVIQNPRYQVTQFGKPVTLSCSQTLNHNVMYWYQQKSSQAPKLLFHYYDKDFNNEADTPDNFQSRRPNTSFCFLDIRSPGLGDTAMYLCATSRDRGGGIQETQYFGPGTRLLVL.

The chain has TRBV28 and TRBJ1-6; D not certain. The CDR3 has 13 residues. V lost 7 bases to trimming and J lost 0 bases, with 4 bases between them. CDR1 is MDHEN, CDR2 SYDVKM, per germline. CDR3 nucleotide sequence: TGTGCCAGCAACCCCTCCTATAATTCACCCCTCCACTTT. It translates to CASNPSYNSPLHF.

V usage is TRBV5-1 and J usage is TRBJ2-5; D is perhaps TRBD1 or TRBD2 (5 bases each). The CDR3 consists of 13 residues. V was pared by 6 bases and J by 0 bases, with 9 bases between. Germline CDR1 and CDR2: SGHRS and YFSETQ. The CDR3 bases are TGCGCCAGCACGGGACCGTACCAAGAGACCCAGTACTTC. It encodes CASTGPYQETQYF.

This clonotype was seen at least ten times. This chain uses TRBV12-3 or TRBV12-4 with TRBJ1-5, with 9 bases that match TRBD1. There are 14 residues in the CDR3. V trimming: 5 bases; J trimming: 7 bases; junction bases outside the gene matches: 6. The CDR3 DNA follows: TGTGCCAGCAGTCCCGGGACAGGGAAACAGCCCCAGCATTTT. This translates into CASSPGTGKQPQHF.

The chain couples TRBV19 to TRBJ2-3, with D hard to call. The germline V gene encodes CDR1 LNHDA and CDR2 SQIVND (reference sequence). V was shortened by 6 bases and J by 3 bases, with 10 bases between the two germline ends. The CDR3 spans 13 residues. The CDR3 DNA reads TGTGCCAGTAGAGGCGCACCGACAGATACGCAGTATTTT. Its translation: CASRGAPTDTQYF. Variable domain in full (rest from reference TRBV19 and TRBJ2-3): DGGITQSPKYLFRKEGQNVTLSCEQNLNHDAMYWYRQDPGQGLRLIYYSQIVNDFQKGDIAEGYSVSREKKESFPLTVTSAQKNPTAFYLCASRGAPTDTQYFGPGTRLTVL.

This clonotype turned up a few times. This chain uses TRBV29-1 with TRBJ2-7, with 10 bases fitting TRBD2. The CDR3 spans 16 residues. V trimming: 4 bases; J trimming: 0 bases; junction bases outside the gene matches: 9. From germline, CDR1 is SQVTM and CDR2 ANQGSEA. The CDR3 sequence: CSVGGGSSGSSYEQYF. CDR3 nucleotides: TGCAGCGTTGGAGGGGGTTCTAGCGGGAGCTCCTACGAGCAGTACTTC.

The chain is built from TRBV5-1 and TRBJ2-3; 11 bases are a match to TRBD2. The ends lost 5 bases at V and 3 bases at J; junction bases unmatched: 2. The CDR3 spans 14 residues. Germline V lookup: CDR1 SGHRS, CDR2 YFSETQ. The CDR3 loop reads CASRRLAGTDTQYF. For the CDR3, the DNA is TGCGCCAGCAGAAGACTAGCGGGGACAGATACGCAGTATTTT.

The chain employs TRBV6-5 and TRBJ2-4; the match to TRBD2 covers 7 bases. Germline assignment: CDR1 MNHEY and CDR2 SVGAGI. This CDR3 spans 17 amino acids. The trim removed 0 bases at V and 6 bases at J, leaving 11 bases unmatched. DNA of the CDR3: TGTGCCAGCAGTTACTCCCGTCCGGGGGAGGGCCGAAACATTCAGTACTTC. Amino acids: CASSYSRPGEGRNIQYF.

Only a few counts were recorded for this clonotype. The gene calls are TRBV20-1 and TRBJ2-1; D possibly corresponds to TRBD2 (6 bases). This CDR3 comprises 12 residues. Per the germline V gene, CDR1 is DFQATT and CDR2 is SNEGSKA (reference sequence). Trimming took 6 bases from V and 4 from J, leaving 10 bases between them. CDR3 in amino acids: CSARTNYNEQFF. The CDR3 DNA reads TGCAGTGCCAGGACTAATTACAATGAGCAGTTCTTC.

The chain carries TRBV12-3 or TRBV12-4 and TRBJ1-1, with D tentatively TRBD1 (6 bases). The CDR3 sequence is 15 residues long. Trimming shortened V by 4 bases and J by 3 bases, and 15 bases separated the two germline ends. CDR3 sequence reads: CASSSGVRVDTEAFF. CDR3 nucleotides: TGTGCCAGCAGTTCAGGGGTCCGGGTGGACACTGAAGCTTTCTTT.

The table lists this clonotype with a few counts. The CDR3 DNA reads as TGCGCCAGCAGCCCGACTAGCCCCAGCAATGAGCAGTTCTTC. Its protein is CASSPTSPSNEQFF. The rearrangement joins TRBV5-1 to TRBJ2-1; TRBD2 aligns across 7 bases. The CDR3 totals 14 residues. The germline CDR1 and CDR2 sequences are SGHRS and YFSETQ. The ends lost 4 bases at V and 6 bases at J; junction bases unmatched: 7.

This clonotype showed up just a few times. The genes are TRBV20-1 and TRBJ2-1; possible D gene TRBD1, 6 bases. V shed 6 bases and J shed 4 bases, with 10 bases lying between them. The V gene's germline CDR1 is DFQATT and CDR2 SNEGSKA (reference sequence). The CDR3 is 12 residues long. The chain's CDR3 is CSAHRAYNEQFF. Here the CDR3 DNA reads TGCAGTGCCCACAGGGCTTACAATGAGCAGTTCTTC.

The chain has TRBV7-6 and TRBJ2-2; no reliable D call. Germline lookup yields CDR1 SGHVS and CDR2 FNYEAQ. The CDR3 contains 15 residues. V was clipped by 1 base and J by 1 base, with 7 bases between them. The CDR3 sequence: CASSLGVRNTGELFF. The CDR3 coding sequence is TGTGCCAGCAGCTTAGGGGTCAGGAACACCGGGGAGCTGTTTTTT.

This clonotype showed up just once. The chain couples TRBV11-2 to TRBJ2-5; possibly TRBD1 for D (6 bases). The germline gives CDR1 SGHAT, CDR2 FQNNGV. The CDR3 has 15 amino acids. Trimming cost V 0 bases and J 5 bases, with 13 bases left between them. CDR3 bases: TGTGCCAGCAGCTTAGATACGAGGGGGTTGGAGACCCAGTACTTC. It specifies CASSLDTRGLETQYF.

The chain couples TRBV28 to TRBJ1-1; D is ambiguous. This CDR3 region has 11 residues. Germline assignment: CDR1 MDHEN and CDR2 SYDVKM. V lost 4 bases and J 7 bases, leaving 7 bases between the germline ends. CDR3 DNA: TGTGCCAGCAGTTCTCAGCTTGAAGCTTTCTTT. Its protein product is CASSSQLEAFF.

This clonotype occurred many times. This chain connects TRBV7-2 to TRBJ1-5, with no clear D. The germline V gene has CDR1 SGHTA and CDR2 FQGNSA. This CDR3 contains 14 residues. V lost 1 base and J 3 bases, leaving 7 bases between the germline ends. The CDR3 loop reads CASSLGGFNQPQHF. As DNA, the CDR3 is TGTGCCAGCAGCTTAGGGGGTTTCAATCAGCCCCAGCATTTT. The full variable domain, rest sourced from reference TRBV7-2 and TRBJ1-5, is GAGVSQSPSNKVTEKGKDVELRCDPISGHTALYWYRQSLGQGLEFLIYFQGNSAPDKSGLPSDRFSAERTGGSVSTLTIQRTQQEDSAVYLCASSLGGFNQPQHFGDGTRLSIL.

This clonotype was seen just once. The V call is TRBV7-2, the J call TRBJ2-1; D is ambiguous. Trimming stripped 5 bases from V and 4 bases from J, with 9 bases between. The V gene's germline CDR1 is SGHTA and CDR2 FQGNSA. The CDR3 totals 13 residues. Here the CDR3 reads CASSVTAYNEQFF. The CDR3 region has the DNA TGTGCCAGCAGCGTAACTGCTTACAATGAGCAGTTCTTC.

This clonotype appeared a few times. The CDR3 DNA sequence: TGTGCCAGCAGCCTCAATGGACCGTTTGAGGCTTTCTTT. Translating gives CASSLNGPFEAFF. V is TRBV6-2 or TRBV6-3 and J is TRBJ1-1; no clear D gene. Germline CDR1 reads MNHEY; CDR2 reads SVGEGT. This CDR3 spans 13 amino acids. V shed 6 bases and J shed 11 bases, with 19 bases lying between them.

In its sample, this clonotype was seen a few times. The chain uses TRBV5-6 and TRBJ2-7, with TRBD2 matching 13 bases. The junction had 8 bases not matched to a gene; V was cut back by 4 bases and J by 4 bases. Germline-derived CDR1 and CDR2 are SGHDT and YYEEEE. There are 16 residues in the CDR3. The CDR3 region has the DNA TGTGCCAGCAGCACGTGGACTAGCGGGAGTACATACGAGCAGTACTTC. It is translated as CASSTWTSGSTYEQYF. Complete variable domain (other parts from reference TRBV5-6 and TRBJ2-7): DAGVTQSPTHLIKTRGQQVTLRCSPKSGHDTVSWYQQALGQGPQFIFQYYEEEERQRGNFPDRFSGHQFPNYSSELNVNALLLGDSALYLCASSTWTSGSTYEQYFGPGTRLTVT.

V is TRBV6-6 and J is TRBJ2-5; D gene uncertain. Trimming shortened V by 4 bases and J by 5 bases, and 11 bases separated the two germline ends. The CDR3 contains 13 residues. Germline V gene lookup returns CDR1 MNHNY and CDR2 SVGAGI (reference sequence). As DNA, the CDR3 is TGTGCCAGCAGTTCCCAATTCGGGGAGACCCAGTACTTC. It encodes CASSSQFGETQYF.

The chain is built from TRBV7-2 and TRBJ2-1, with 9 nucleotides matching TRBD2. Germline assignment: CDR1 SGHTA and CDR2 FQGNSA. Germline trimming cut 4 bases from V and 0 bases from J; bases unmatched to any gene: 13. The CDR3 loop spans 19 amino acids. For the CDR3, the DNA is TGTGCCAGCAGCTATTTCTCCGGGACTAGCTCTCCCTCCTACAATGAGCAGTTCTTC. Translating it yields CASSYFSGTSSPSYNEQFF. Supplemented by reference TRBV7-2 and TRBJ2-1, the full variable domain reads GAGVSQSPSNKVTEKGKDVELRCDPISGHTALYWYRQSLGQGLEFLIYFQGNSAPDKSGLPSDRFSAERTGGSVSTLTIQRTQQEDSAVYLCASSYFSGTSSPSYNEQFFGPGTRLTVL.

This clonotype appeared a few times. The chain employs TRBV24-1 and TRBJ1-2; 7 bases map to TRBD1. This CDR3 contains 14 residues. Germline V CDR1 and CDR2: KGHDR, SFDVKD. The V and J ends lost 7 bases and 4 bases, in that order; junction bases with no gene match: 8. CDR3 amino acids: CATSPGGPIYGYTF. CDR3 nucleotides: TGTGCCACCAGCCCAGGGGGACCGATCTATGGCTACACCTTC.

This clonotype was seen a few times. The genes are TRBV20-1 and TRBJ1-2; possibly TRBD1 for D (6 bases). CDR3 length equals 13 residues. Trimming shortened V by 8 bases and J by 6 bases, and 19 bases separated the two germline ends. CDR1 is DFQATT, CDR2 SNEGSKA, per germline (reference sequence). The CDR3: CSSGRRGANGYTF. In nucleotides, the CDR3 is TGCAGTTCCGGCCGGCGGGGGGCTAATGGCTACACCTTC.